This is a list of T cell receptor beta chains from one sample in a study of CD8 T cells in ankylosing spondylitis. TCRdb reprocessed the 5' RACE reads with MiXCR, giving one entry per CDR3 protein. The sample includes 400,000 or so distinct CDR3 sequences, roughly 26% seen only once; the top ten take 0.89%. The specimen was blood, either unsorted or a sorted T cell fraction (not recorded which). The origin of the receptors is a male donor with ankylosing spondylitis. The CDR3 runs from the conserved cysteine through the conserved F or W. A D gene is named only where the DNA matches it firmly. Some rows mark clone size as missing; the rest say once, few, many or name a class of expanded clone.

V	size	D	J	DNA	CDR3
TRBV4-2	NA	TRBD2	TRBJ2-5	TGTGCCAGCAGCCAAGATCCCTACGCTAGCGGGAAAGGAGAGACCCAGTACTTC	CASSQDPYASGKGETQYF
TRBV20-1	NA	NA	TRBJ1-2	TGCAGTGCTGGGACCCCACGGGACAACAACTATGGCTACACCTTC	CSAGTPRDNNYGYTF
TRBV7-9	NA	NA	TRBJ1-3	TGTGCCAGCAGCCCCAAGAGCTCTGGAAACACCATATATTTT	CASSPKSSGNTIYF
TRBV4-2	NA	NA	TRBJ2-7	TGTGCCAGCAGCCAAGAAGGGGGGAACAGCCCCTACGAGCAGTACTTC	CASSQEGGNSPYEQYF
TRBV3-1	once	TRBD2	TRBJ2-7	TGTGCCAGCAGCCAGGGGACTAGCGGGAGGGCCAGGACCTACGAGCAGTACTTC	CASSQGTSGRARTYEQYF
TRBV5-6	NA	NA	TRBJ2-3	TGTGCCAGCAGCTTGGAAGGGCGGGAAATAAGCACAGATACGCAGTATTTT	CASSLEGREISTDTQYF
TRBV5-1	NA	TRBD2	TRBJ2-3	TGCGCCAGCAGCTTCGGACTAGCGGGAGGGCCGACAGATACGCAGTATTTT	CASSFGLAGGPTDTQYF
TRBV12-3/TRBV12-4	NA	NA	TRBJ2-7	TGTGCCAGCAGTTTTTGGGATAAGAACGAGCAGTACTTC	CASSFWDKNEQYF
TRBV20-1	NA	NA	TRBJ2-3	TGCAGTGCCTCGGACAACACAGATACGCAGTATTTT	CSASDNTDTQYF
TRBV30	few	NA	TRBJ2-7	TGTGCCTGGGCTGGCAGGTCCTACGAGCAGTACTTC	CAWAGRSYEQYF
TRBV10-1	NA	TRBD2	TRBJ2-3	TGCGCCTCGGCCGGGACTAGGACAGATACGCAGTATTTT	CASAGTRTDTQYF
TRBV7-9	NA	NA	TRBJ2-3	TGTGCCAGCAGCTTAGCGGGACCCCGCGGAGATACGCAGTATTTT	CASSLAGPRGDTQYF
TRBV20-1	few	NA	TRBJ1-2	TGCAGTGCTAGAGATCCTCTTACTCCCTATGGCTACACCTTC	CSARDPLTPYGYTF
TRBV5-6	few	TRBD2	TRBJ2-1	TGTGCCAGCAGCTTCGCGGGAGGCCTTTACAATGAGCAGTTCTTC	CASSFAGGLYNEQFF
TRBV20-1	few	TRBD1	TRBJ1-2	TGCAGTGCTAGGGGGACAGGGCCCCACTATGGCTACACCTTC	CSARGTGPHYGYTF
TRBV24-1	NA	NA	TRBJ1-1	TGTGCCACCACTGGGTCTCAGAAGGGGAGCACTGAAGCTTTCTTT	CATTGSQKGSTEAFF
TRBV4-1	NA	NA	TRBJ2-1	TGCGCCAGCAGCCAAGATAGGGGGACGAGCTCCTACAATGAGCAGTTCTTC	CASSQDRGTSSYNEQFF
TRBV7-8	NA	NA	TRBJ1-5	TGTGCCAGCAGCTTAGCAAGGGCAGGGAGCAATCAGCCCCAGCATTTT	CASSLARAGSNQPQHF
TRBV18	NA	TRBD2	TRBJ2-1	TGTGCCAGCTCACCGGCTTTTATTGGACTAGTAGACCCCAATGAGCAGTTCTTC	CASSPAFIGLVDPNEQFF
TRBV11-2	NA	NA	TRBJ1-2	TGTGCCAGCAGCGCAAGGAGGAGTAGAGACTATGGCTACACCTTC	CASSARRSRDYGYTF
TRBV27	NA	NA	TRBJ1-2	TGTGCCAGCTTCAACCCTCAGGGCCGCCTGAGTGGCTACACCTTC	CASFNPQGRLSGYTF
TRBV4-2	few	NA	TRBJ2-2	TGTGCCAGCAGCCAAGATATGGGAGATGGGGACACCGGGGAGCTGTTTTTT	CASSQDMGDGDTGELFF
TRBV7-2	NA	NA	TRBJ2-2	TGTGCCAGCAGCTTAGCCTTATCCGGGAGTGCCGGGGAGCTGTTTTTT	CASSLALSGSAGELFF